The 9 T cell receptor beta chains below come from one sample, sequenced in a study of cytomegalovirus exposure and HLA in healthy donors. PCR primers comprised 60 Vbeta and 13 Jbeta primers. Produced via immunoSEQ multiplex PCR; TCRdb's table is partial and in-frame only. The table has 85,000 to 120,000 clones, roughly four fifths seen once. The specimen was PBMCs. Receptors were obtained from a man between 45 and 60 years old in good health and CMV-seronegative.

In its sample, this clone was seen once. The chain links TRBV19 to TRBJ1-6; 8 nucleotides line up with TRBD1. Germline V gives CDR1 LNHDA, CDR2 SQIVND (reference sequence). CDR3 length equals 16 residues. Trimming cost V 5 bases and J 3 bases; bases outside gene matches: 6. The CDR3 protein is CASSSQGAGYNSPLHF. The CDR3 DNA follows: TGTGCCAGTAGTTCTCAGGGGGCTGGCTATAATTCACCCCTCCACTTT.

The V gene is TRBV18, the J gene TRBJ2-3; D uncertain. This CDR3 region has 13 residues. V was pared by 2 bases and J by 2 bases, with 5 bases between. Per germline, CDR1 KGHSH and CDR2 LQKENI. CDR3 sequence (DNA): TGTGCCAGCTCACCAATTAACACAGATACGCAGTATTTT. Its translation is CASSPINTDTQYF.

This clone has a handful of counts. V is TRBV2 and J is TRBJ1-4; tentatively, D is TRBD1 (5 bases). The V end lost 6 bases, the J end lost 2 bases, and 13 bases lay between the germline ends. The CDR3 totals 15 residues. Germline V gene lookup returns CDR1 SNHLY and CDR2 FYNNEI. The CDR3 nucleotides are TGTGCCAGCAGAAGCGGGGACGGGACTAATGAAAAACTGTTTTTT. Translating it yields CASRSGDGTNEKLFF. Filled out from reference TRBV2 and TRBJ1-4, the complete variable domain reads EPEVTQTPSHQVTQMGQEVILRCVPISNHLYFYWYRQILGQKVEFLVSFYNNEISEKSEIFDDQFSVERPDGSNFTLKIRSTKLEDSAMYFCASRSGDGTNEKLFFGSGTQLSVL.

This clone turned up a few times. The V call is TRBV11-2, the J call TRBJ2-1; 9 positions agree with TRBD1. The CDR3 loop spans 14 amino acids. The V and J ends lost 2 bases and 12 bases, in that order; junction bases with no gene match: 8. Germline V gene lookup returns CDR1 SGHAT and CDR2 FQNNGV. The CDR3 is CASSLFQGQGGQFF. In DNA form, the CDR3 reads TGTGCCAGCAGCTTATTTCAGGGACAGGGAGGGCAGTTCTTC.

The sample holds a few counts of this clone. The chain couples TRBV28 to TRBJ2-1; possible D gene TRBD2, 7 bases. The CDR3 runs 16 residues. V was cut by 2 bases and J by 0 bases, with 11 bases left in between. The germline V gene encodes CDR1 MDHEN and CDR2 SYDVKM. CDR3 DNA sequence: TGTGCCAGCAGTTTAGGGGGGGGGCCCTCCTACAATGAGCAGTTCTTC. Its protein is CASSLGGGPSYNEQFF.

The chain links TRBV18 to TRBJ2-5; 8 bases are a match to TRBD1. The length of the CDR3 is 14 residues. The germline gives CDR1 KGHSH, CDR2 LQKENI. V lost 0 bases, J lost 3 bases, and 0 bases stayed unmatched. CDR3 loop: CASSPPDREETQYF. CDR3 nucleotides: TGTGCCAGCTCACCACCGGACAGGGAAGAGACCCAGTACTTC.

V gene TRBV9 combines with J gene TRBJ1-2; a possible D gene is TRBD1 (5 bases). The CDR3 totals 14 residues. Germline values: CDR1 SGDLS, CDR2 YYNGEE. The V end was cut by 2 bases, the J end by 3 bases, with 11 bases between. CDR3 region: CASSVDSLDYGYTF. DNA of the CDR3: TGTGCCAGCAGCGTTGACAGTTTGGACTATGGCTACACCTTC.

This sequence joins TRBV15 and TRBJ1-1; the D gene is possibly TRBD1 (5 bases). Per germline, CDR1 LNHNV and CDR2 YYDKDF (reference sequence). CDR3 length: 15 residues. V dropped 8 bases and J dropped 5 bases, with 21 bases sitting between them. This CDR3 reads CATSSEPREGTEAFF. The CDR3, as DNA: TGTGCCACCTCCTCAGAGCCCAGGGAGGGAACTGAAGCTTTCTTT.

The table lists this clone with a few counts. This rearrangement joins TRBV7-9 to TRBJ1-4; D unclear. V lost 3 bases and J lost 7, with 12 bases in between. This CDR3 is built from 14 residues. Germline V gives CDR1 SEHNR, CDR2 FQNEAQ (reference sequence). The DNA of the CDR3 is TGTGCCAGCAGCTTTCTCCCGCGAGGTGAAAAACTGTTTTTT. It yields the protein CASSFLPRGEKLFF.